The rows below give T cell receptor beta chains drawn from one sample of a study of human T cells and chemical hapten exposure. From the RACE reads, TCRdb called clonotypes with MiXCR, one entry per CDR3 protein. Of about 130,000 distinct CDR3 sequences in the sample, approximately 9% are singletons; the top ten hold 1.5% to 2%. Sequenced sample: whole blood. All receptors derive from a male donor in good health. Some clones in this sample may be carry-over from other donors' samples. Both conserved end residues are part of each CDR3. Fields, in order: D gene, V gene, clone size, J gene, CDR3 DNA, CDR3 protein. D genes are given only for firm matches. Part of the rows lack a size; the others show once, few, many or a class for expanded clones.

D gene: NA
V gene: TRBV20-1
clone size: few
J gene: TRBJ1-1
CDR3 DNA: TGCAGTGCTAGCGGACGGGGGACGTTGAACACTGAAGCTTTCTTT
CDR3 protein: CSASGRGTLNTEAFF

D gene: TRBD2
V gene: TRBV5-4
clone size: few
J gene: TRBJ2-4
CDR3 DNA: TGTGCCAGCAGCGGGGGGACTAGCGGGACAAACATTCAGTACTTC
CDR3 protein: CASSGGTSGTNIQYF

D gene: TRBD1
V gene: TRBV27
clone size: many
J gene: TRBJ2-3
CDR3 DNA: TGTGCCTCAGGGGGTGGGTCGATCACAGATACGCAGTATTTT
CDR3 protein: CASGGGSITDTQYF

D gene: NA
V gene: TRBV30
clone size: NA
J gene: TRBJ2-3
CDR3 DNA: TGTGCCTGGAAGATGTCAGATACGCAGTATTTT
CDR3 protein: CAWKMSDTQYF

D gene: TRBD1
V gene: TRBV4-1
clone size: NA
J gene: TRBJ1-2
CDR3 DNA: TGCGCCAGCAGCCAACCCGTGAGGGGGCGCGACTATGGCTACACCTTC
CDR3 protein: CASSQPVRGRDYGYTF

D gene: NA
V gene: TRBV27
clone size: NA
J gene: TRBJ1-5
CDR3 DNA: TGTGCCAGCAGTTTTCAGCGCAATCAGCCCCAGCATTTT
CDR3 protein: CASSFQRNQPQHF

D gene: TRBD1
V gene: TRBV6-6
clone size: NA
J gene: TRBJ1-4
CDR3 DNA: TGTGCCAGCTCTTGGACAGGGGGTTTTGAAAAACTGTTTTTT
CDR3 protein: CASSWTGGFEKLFF

D gene: NA
V gene: TRBV18
clone size: NA
J gene: TRBJ2-7
CDR3 DNA: TGTGCCAGCTCACCAACGGATACCTACGAGCAGTACTTC
CDR3 protein: CASSPTDTYEQYF

D gene: NA
V gene: TRBV6-5
clone size: NA
J gene: TRBJ2-2
CDR3 DNA: TGTGCCAGCAGTTACACGGGCACCGGGGAGCTGTTTTTT
CDR3 protein: CASSYTGTGELFF

D gene: TRBD2
V gene: TRBV2
clone size: NA
J gene: TRBJ2-1
CDR3 DNA: TGTGCCAGCAGCGCTAGACTAGCGGGAGGGAGGAATGAGCAGTTCTTC
CDR3 protein: CASSARLAGGRNEQFF

D gene: NA
V gene: TRBV29-1
clone size: NA
J gene: TRBJ1-2
CDR3 DNA: TGCAGCGTTCGACAGCCCTCAGACTATGGCTACACCTTC
CDR3 protein: CSVRQPSDYGYTF

D gene: NA
V gene: TRBV9
clone size: many
J gene: TRBJ2-7
CDR3 DNA: TGTGCCAGCAGCGATCGGGCCAACTCCTACGAGCAGTACTTC
CDR3 protein: CASSDRANSYEQYF

D gene: TRBD1
V gene: TRBV7-3
clone size: few
J gene: TRBJ1-4
CDR3 DNA: TGTGCCAGCAGCCTTAACAGGGGGGAAAAACTGTTTTTT
CDR3 protein: CASSLNRGEKLFF

D gene: NA
V gene: TRBV5-1
clone size: few
J gene: TRBJ2-3
CDR3 DNA: TGCGCCAGCAGCCACGTGGTTTCGAGCACAGATACGCAGTATTTT
CDR3 protein: CASSHVVSSTDTQYF

D gene: TRBD1
V gene: TRBV7-2
clone size: many
J gene: TRBJ2-5
CDR3 DNA: TGTGCCAGCAGCTTAACCAGGACAGGGGGAGAGACCCAGTACTTC
CDR3 protein: CASSLTRTGGETQYF

D gene: TRBD1
V gene: TRBV6-5
clone size: many
J gene: TRBJ2-5
CDR3 DNA: TGTGCCAGCAGTTACTCCGGGACAGGGAGGGGGGAGACCCAGTACTTC
CDR3 protein: CASSYSGTGRGETQYF

D gene: TRBD1
V gene: TRBV20-1
clone size: many
J gene: TRBJ2-7
CDR3 DNA: TGCAGTGCTAATCCCGACAGGGCATACGAGCAGTACTTC
CDR3 protein: CSANPDRAYEQYF

D gene: NA
V gene: TRBV7-2
clone size: few
J gene: TRBJ1-2
CDR3 DNA: TGTGCCAGCACCGAGAGGGGGGGCTATGGCTACACCTTC
CDR3 protein: CASTERGGYGYTF

D gene: NA
V gene: TRBV6-5
clone size: NA
J gene: TRBJ1-4
CDR3 DNA: TGTGCCAGCGGGCCCCAATCCCCATATGAAAAACTGTTTTTT
CDR3 protein: CASGPQSPYEKLFF

D gene: TRBD1
V gene: TRBV5-6
clone size: NA
J gene: TRBJ1-5
CDR3 DNA: TGTGCCAGCAGGCGACAGGGGGTTGGAAATCAGCCCCAGCATTTT
CDR3 protein: CASRRQGVGNQPQHF

D gene: TRBD2
V gene: TRBV12-3/TRBV12-4
clone size: NA
J gene: TRBJ2-1
CDR3 DNA: TGTGCCAGCACCGACCCCCGGACTAGCGGGGGGTCCTACAATGAGCAGTTCTTC
CDR3 protein: CASTDPRTSGGSYNEQFF